A single sample gave rise to the 13 T cell receptor beta chains below, sequenced in a study of prognosis after radiotherapy for stage I lung cancer. With two-round multiplex PCR, TCR beta CDR3 sequences were amplified from genomic DNA. The authors ran first-round PCR with primers specific to each TRBV and TRBJ gene. A single record per CDR3 protein comes from TCRdb applying MiXCR to the multiplex PCR reads. The sample yields under 30,000 distinct CDR3 sequences, roughly 30% seen once. Material: PBMCs, obtained before or after stereotactic body radiation therapy (not recorded which). These receptor sequences come from a donor over 45 with non-small cell lung cancer.

This clonotype was counted at least ten times. The chain carries TRBV20-1 and TRBJ1-5, with a tentative D call TRBD1 (5 bases). The V end was cut by 3 bases, the J end by 3 bases, with 15 bases between. CDR3 length equals 15 residues. Germline CDR1 DFQATT, CDR2 SNEGSKA (reference sequence). The DNA for the CDR3 is TGCAGTGCTAGTTTGGGAGCAGGGTCCAATCAGCCCCAGCATTTT. The encoded protein is CSASLGAGSNQPQHF.

This clonotype has at least ten counts. The V gene is TRBV28, the J gene TRBJ1-5, with D unclear. The CDR3 extends over 12 amino acids. Germline V gene data show CDR1 as MDHEN and CDR2 as SYDVKM. Between the trimmed V and J ends, which lost 3 bases and 6 bases, there was a span of 6 bases. This chain's CDR3 is CASSLGGQPQHF. In DNA, the CDR3 is TGTGCCAGCAGTTTGGGCGGTCAGCCCCAGCATTTT. The variable domain in full, with the rest retrieved from reference TRBV28 and TRBJ1-5, is DVKVTQSSRYLVKRTGEKVFLECVQDMDHENMFWYRQDPGLGLRLIYFSYDVKMKEKGDIPEGYSVSREKKERFSLILESASTNQTSMYLCASSLGGQPQHFGDGTRLSIL.

This clonotype has at least ten counts. The rearrangement links TRBV29-1 to TRBJ1-2, with D uncertain. V was pared by 5 bases and J by 5 bases, with 9 bases between. Germline values: CDR1 SQVTM, CDR2 ANQGSEA. The CDR3 spans 11 residues. The CDR3 DNA is TGCAGCGTTCTGGAAGATTATGGCTACACCTTC. This encodes CSVLEDYGYTF.

On this clonotype itself: The junction and the germline gene differ at one end; a read error may be behind it. V usage is TRBV6-2 or TRBV6-3 and J usage is TRBJ1-2; D unresolved. The CDR3 sequence is 15 residues long. CDR1 MNHEY and CDR2 SVGEGT come from the germline V gene. Written as DNA, the CDR3 is TGTGTCAGCAGTTACCAGACTCGGGCGGTCTATGGCTACAACTTC. Protein product: CVSSYQTRAVYGYNF.

This clonotype was seen many times. The gene calls are TRBV2 and TRBJ2-4, with TRBD2 as a possible D gene (6 bases). This CDR3 has 15 amino acids. The germline V gene has CDR1 SNHLY and CDR2 FYNNEI. V was clipped by 0 bases and J by 7 bases, with 13 bases between them. CDR3 in DNA: TGTGCCAGCAGTGAAGCGCGGGGCTTCGGTAACATTCAGTACTTC. It codes for CASSEARGFGNIQYF.

About this clonotype itself: A much larger clonotype is one base distant, so this may be a read error. The chain is built from TRBV4-1 and TRBJ2-7; weak D call: TRBD1 (6 bases). This CDR3 is built from 13 residues. The V gene's germline CDR1 is MGHRA and CDR2 YSYEKL. CDR3 sequence: CASIQDDRSEQYF. CDR3 nucleotide sequence: TGCGCCAGCATCCAAGATGACAGGTCCGAGCAGTACTTC.

With respect to this clonotype: No conserved phenylalanine or tryptophan is present at the end of the CDR3, so a read error is the likely explanation. The rearrangement uses TRBV12-3 or TRBV12-4 and TRBJ1-2, with D possibly matching TRBD1 (6 bases). The CDR3 is 16 amino acids. Between the trimmed V and J ends, which lost 10 bases and 1 base, there was a span of 22 bases. CDR3 sequence (DNA): TGTGCCAACATCGGGACAAGTGGTGATTGTAACTATGGCTACACCCTC. Translated: CANIGTSGDCNYGYTL.

This clonotype has ten or more counts. V gene TRBV6-1 combines with J gene TRBJ2-7; 7 nucleotides line up with TRBD1. Trimming took 8 bases from V and 5 from J; bases not matched to a gene: 9. CDR1 and CDR2 from the germline V gene are MNHNS and SASEGT. This CDR3 spans 13 amino acids. The CDR3: CASGGQIRNEQYF. DNA for the CDR3: TGTGCCAGCGGGGGACAGATTAGGAACGAGCAGTACTTC.

Comments on this clonotype: The likely explanation is a read error, given a far larger clone one base away. The chain combines TRBV6-5 with TRBJ2-6; no firm D call. The germline V gene has CDR1 MNHEY and CDR2 SVGAGI. The CDR3 loop spans 15 amino acids. The CDR3 protein is CASRIRASWANVLTF. The DNA for the CDR3 is TGTGCCAGCCGTATTAGGGCCTCTTGGGCCAACGTCCTGACTTTC.

This clonotype was counted ten times or more. V usage is TRBV20-1 and J usage is TRBJ2-7, with 8 bases lining up with TRBD1. Losses at the gene ends were 0 bases for V and 0 bases for J; bases not matched to a gene: 7. This CDR3 is 16 amino acids long. Germline lookup yields CDR1 DFQATT and CDR2 SNEGSKA (reference sequence). The DNA of the CDR3 is TGCAGTGCTAGAGACTCGGGACAGGTTTACTCCTACGAGCAGTACTTC. This sequence encodes CSARDSGQVYSYEQYF.

This clonotype has at least ten counts. The V and J genes are TRBV25-1 and TRBJ1-2, with D possibly TRBD1 on 6 matching bases. The CDR3 contains 12 residues. V gave up 7 bases and J gave up 8 bases, with 14 bases separating them. Per germline, CDR1 MGHDK and CDR2 SYGVNS. The CDR3 loop is CASKGGLHGYTF. CDR3 sequence (DNA): TGTGCCAGCAAGGGGGGTCTTCACGGCTACACCTTC.

This clonotype was counted many times. The V gene is TRBV7-8, the J gene TRBJ1-4, with TRBD1 matching over 8 bases. The CDR3 totals 15 residues. The V segment lost 1 base and the J segment 5 bases; nucleotides outside the gene matches: 3. The germline V gene encodes CDR1 SGHVS and CDR2 FQNEAQ. CDR3 DNA: TGTGCCAGCAGCTTAGGTCAGGGGGCAAATGAAAAACTGTTTTTT. This codes for CASSLGQGANEKLFF.

This clonotype appeared many times. This sequence joins TRBV30 and TRBJ2-7; 12 bases align to TRBD2. CDR3 length: 14 amino acids. The germline V gene encodes CDR1 GTSNPN and CDR2 SVGIG (reference sequence). With V trimmed by 4 bases and J by 4 bases, 5 bases remained unmatched. CDR3 in amino acids: CAWKGLAGEYEQYF. The CDR3 coding sequence is TGTGCCTGGAAGGGACTAGCGGGTGAATACGAGCAGTACTTC.